Listed below are T cell receptor beta chains from one sample, sequenced in a study of glioma-infiltrating T cells after dendritic cell vaccination. Assay used: immunoSEQ multiplex PCR; TCRdb lists only in-frame clones, some missing. The sample carries around 89,000 clones, around 86% recorded once. This sample comprised blood, obtained before dendritic cell vaccination. The receptors were sampled from a human donor with glioblastoma. Both conserved end residues are part of each CDR3. The order of the fields is V gene, D gene, CDR3 length, clone size, J gene, CDR3 DNA, CDR3 protein. A D gene is named only where the DNA matches it firmly. Where a row states a size, it is once, few, many or the class of an expanded clone; other rows omit it.

v_gene: TRBV9; d_gene: .; len: 16; abundance: .; j_gene: TRBJ2-3; CDR3nt: TGTGCCAGCAGCCCCGCGGGCCTACAAGGCACAGATACGCAGTATTTT; CDR3aa: CASSPAGLQGTDTQYF
v_gene: TRBV19; d_gene: TRBD2; len: 14; abundance: .; j_gene: TRBJ2-7; CDR3nt: TGTGCCAGCCAGTGGGCTAGCGGCTCCTACGAGCAGTACTTC; CDR3aa: CASQWASGSYEQYF
v_gene: TRBV19; d_gene: .; len: 14; abundance: .; j_gene: TRBJ2-7; CDR3nt: TGTGCCAGTAGTATTACGGGTCAGACCTACGAGCAGTACTTC; CDR3aa: CASSITGQTYEQYF
v_gene: TRBV27; d_gene: .; len: 14; abundance: .; j_gene: TRBJ2-7; CDR3nt: TGTGCCAGCAGCTCACCAACCCCGGCCTACGAGCAGTACTTC; CDR3aa: CASSSPTPAYEQYF
v_gene: TRBV10-3; d_gene: .; len: 16; abundance: .; j_gene: TRBJ1-5; CDR3nt: TGTGCCATCAGTGAGTATGGGGGCCGGGGCAATCAGCCCCAGCATTTT; CDR3aa: CAISEYGGRGNQPQHF
v_gene: TRBV18; d_gene: .; len: 15; abundance: .; j_gene: TRBJ2-5; CDR3nt: TGTGCCAGCTCACCGGGGTCCGGGGTCCAAGAGACCCAGTACTTC; CDR3aa: CASSPGSGVQETQYF
v_gene: TRBV7-8; d_gene: .; len: 13; abundance: .; j_gene: TRBJ1-2; CDR3nt: TGTGCCAGCAGCACGACTGGGAACTATGGCTACACCTTC; CDR3aa: CASSTTGNYGYTF
v_gene: TRBV4-3; d_gene: TRBD1; len: 15; abundance: .; j_gene: TRBJ1-6; CDR3nt: TGCGCCAGCAGCCAAGATGGACAGGGGAATTCACCCCTCCACTTT; CDR3aa: CASSQDGQGNSPLHF
v_gene: TRBV30; d_gene: TRBD1; len: 16; abundance: .; j_gene: TRBJ2-2; CDR3nt: TGTGCCTGGGCGCACACAGGGGGCGGTTACACCGGGGAGCTGTTTTTT; CDR3aa: CAWAHTGGGYTGELFF
v_gene: TRBV28; d_gene: .; len: 12; abundance: .; j_gene: TRBJ1-2; CDR3nt: TGTGCCAGCAGTTTAGGCAGCTATGGCTACACCTTC; CDR3aa: CASSLGSYGYTF
v_gene: TRBV5-1; d_gene: TRBD2; len: 15; abundance: .; j_gene: TRBJ2-7; CDR3nt: TGCGCCAGCAGCGCGACTAGCGGGAGCTCCTACGAGCAGTACTTC; CDR3aa: CASSATSGSSYEQYF
v_gene: TRBV2; d_gene: TRBD1; len: 18; abundance: once; j_gene: TRBJ1-2; CDR3nt: TGTGCCAGCAGTGATTTCGGTGGAGGACAGGGCGGGGACTATGGCTACACCTTC; CDR3aa: CASSDFGGGQGGDYGYTF
v_gene: TRBV5-1; d_gene: .; len: 14; abundance: .; j_gene: TRBJ1-1; CDR3nt: TGCGCCAGCAGCTCCGTCGGGAGGGACACTGAAGCTTTCTTT; CDR3aa: CASSSVGRDTEAFF
v_gene: TRBV10-3; d_gene: TRBD1; len: 15; abundance: .; j_gene: TRBJ1-2; CDR3nt: TGTGCCATCAGTGAACCGACAGGGGCCAACTATGGCTACACCTTC; CDR3aa: CAISEPTGANYGYTF
v_gene: TRBV7-2; d_gene: TRBD1; len: 15; abundance: .; j_gene: TRBJ1-3; CDR3nt: TGTGCCAGCAGCTTCTATACAGGGGCTGGAAACACCATATATTTT; CDR3aa: CASSFYTGAGNTIYF
v_gene: TRBV27; d_gene: TRBD1; len: 15; abundance: .; j_gene: TRBJ2-1; CDR3nt: TGTGCCAGCAGTACCATCTTGGGACAGGGGAATGAGCAGTTCTTC; CDR3aa: CASSTILGQGNEQFF
v_gene: TRBV7-6; d_gene: .; len: 14; abundance: few; j_gene: TRBJ1-3; CDR3nt: TGTGCCAGCAGCTTAGCGCGCCAGGCAAACACCATATATTTT; CDR3aa: CASSLARQANTIYF
v_gene: TRBV6-4; d_gene: TRBD1; len: 15; abundance: .; j_gene: TRBJ2-2; CDR3nt: TGTGCCAGCAGTACTCGGGCAGGGGGCACCGGGGAGCTGTTTTTT; CDR3aa: CASSTRAGGTGELFF
v_gene: TRBV11-1; d_gene: TRBD1; len: 15; abundance: .; j_gene: TRBJ2-1; CDR3nt: TGTGCCAGCAGTCAGGACAGGGGGCGCGAACATGAGCAGTTCTTC; CDR3aa: CASSQDRGREHEQFF
v_gene: TRBV2; d_gene: .; len: 14; abundance: few; j_gene: TRBJ1-4; CDR3nt: TGTGCCAGCAGTGGGGGGACTCCGGGAGGAAAACTGTTTTTT; CDR3aa: CASSGGTPGGKLFF
v_gene: TRBV7-9; d_gene: .; len: 12; abundance: .; j_gene: TRBJ1-5; CDR3nt: TGTGCCAGCAGCCGTTATGATCAGCCCCAGCATTTT; CDR3aa: CASSRYDQPQHF
v_gene: TRBV18; d_gene: TRBD2; len: 14; abundance: .; j_gene: TRBJ2-7; CDR3nt: TGTGCCAGCCAGCTCACGGCGGGGGCCTACGAGCAGTACTTC; CDR3aa: CASQLTAGAYEQYF
v_gene: TRBV4-1; d_gene: .; len: 17; abundance: once; j_gene: TRBJ1-5; CDR3nt: TGCGCCAGCAGCCAAGATCCGGCAGGGTATAGCAATCAGCCCCAGCATTTT; CDR3aa: CASSQDPAGYSNQPQHF
v_gene: TRBV19; d_gene: TRBD1; len: 16; abundance: .; j_gene: TRBJ1-5; CDR3nt: TGTGCCAGTAGTAGCCGGGACAGGGGAGTGAGGCAGCCCCAGCATTTT; CDR3aa: CASSSRDRGVRQPQHF
v_gene: TRBV29-1; d_gene: TRBD2; len: 19; abundance: .; j_gene: TRBJ2-1; CDR3nt: TGCAGCGTTGAAGGGGTGACCGGGGGGTCACTAAACTCCTACAATGAGCAGTTCTTC; CDR3aa: CSVEGVTGGSLNSYNEQFF
v_gene: TRBV10-3; d_gene: TRBD1; len: 15; abundance: .; j_gene: TRBJ2-7; CDR3nt: TGTGCCATCAGGGGCGGGGGACAGGGGGACTACGAGCAGTACTTC; CDR3aa: CAIRGGGQGDYEQYF
v_gene: TRBV7-2; d_gene: TRBD1; len: 16; abundance: .; j_gene: TRBJ1-5; CDR3nt: TGTGCCAGCAGCTCAGCGACAGGGGGTAGCAATCAGCCCCAGCATTTT; CDR3aa: CASSSATGGSNQPQHF
v_gene: TRBV28; d_gene: .; len: 16; abundance: .; j_gene: TRBJ2-7; CDR3nt: TGTGCCACTAACCTAAGGGGGATGCCCCTCTCCTACGAGCAGTACTTC; CDR3aa: CATNLRGMPLSYEQYF
v_gene: TRBV2; d_gene: .; len: 15; abundance: .; j_gene: TRBJ1-6; CDR3nt: TGTGCCAGCAGCGACCTGAGGCAGATAAATTCACCCCTCCACTTT; CDR3aa: CASSDLRQINSPLHF
v_gene: TRBV7-2; d_gene: TRBD2; len: 16; abundance: few; j_gene: TRBJ2-1; CDR3nt: TGTGCCAGCAACCCATCAGGGACTAGCGGGTACAATGAGCAGTTCTTC; CDR3aa: CASNPSGTSGYNEQFF
v_gene: TRBV5-1; d_gene: TRBD2; len: 16; abundance: .; j_gene: TRBJ2-2; CDR3nt: TGCGCCAGCAGCTCACTAGCGGGAAAGGACACCGGGGAGCTGTTTTTT; CDR3aa: CASSSLAGKDTGELFF
v_gene: TRBV2; d_gene: TRBD1; len: 13; abundance: .; j_gene: TRBJ1-2; CDR3nt: TGTGCCAGTGCGGGACAGTCCGTCTATGGCTACACCTTC; CDR3aa: CASAGQSVYGYTF
v_gene: TRBV4-1; d_gene: TRBD1; len: 16; abundance: .; j_gene: TRBJ1-3; CDR3nt: TGCGCCAGCAGCCAAGAAGGGGGCCTGAGGGGAAACACCATATATTTT; CDR3aa: CASSQEGGLRGNTIYF
v_gene: TRBV25-1; d_gene: TRBD1; len: 11; abundance: .; j_gene: TRBJ2-7; CDR3nt: TGTGCCAGCTCGGGGACAGAAGGGTTGCACTTC; CDR3aa: CASSGTEGLHF
v_gene: TRBV7-2; d_gene: .; len: 13; abundance: .; j_gene: TRBJ2-7; CDR3nt: TGTGCCAGCAGCTTAAACAGGGACTACGAGCAGTACTTC; CDR3aa: CASSLNRDYEQYF
v_gene: TRBV2; d_gene: .; len: 13; abundance: .; j_gene: TRBJ2-7; CDR3nt: TGTGCCAGCAGGGGCCCACGGTCCTACGAGCAGTACTTC; CDR3aa: CASRGPRSYEQYF
v_gene: TRBV4-1; d_gene: .; len: 14; abundance: .; j_gene: TRBJ2-1; CDR3nt: TGCGCCAGCAGCCAAGGTGACGGGAACAATGAGCAGTTCTTC; CDR3aa: CASSQGDGNNEQFF
v_gene: TRBV9; d_gene: TRBD1; len: 13; abundance: .; j_gene: TRBJ1-2; CDR3nt: TGTGCCAGCAGGACAGGGCTGGGTAGCGGCTACACCTTC; CDR3aa: CASRTGLGSGYTF
v_gene: TRBV7-6; d_gene: TRBD1; len: 15; abundance: .; j_gene: TRBJ1-1; CDR3nt: TGTGCCAGCAGCCTCCGACAGGGCCCCTACACTGAAGCTTTCTTT; CDR3aa: CASSLRQGPYTEAFF
v_gene: TRBV9; d_gene: .; len: 13; abundance: .; j_gene: TRBJ1-1; CDR3nt: TGTGCCAGCAGTCCCCGCGAACACACTGAAGCTTTCTTT; CDR3aa: CASSPREHTEAFF
v_gene: TRBV28; d_gene: TRBD2; len: 15; abundance: .; j_gene: TRBJ2-7; CDR3nt: TGTGCCAGTAAATCGGGGCGGGAGGGATCCTACGAGCAGTACTTC; CDR3aa: CASKSGREGSYEQYF
v_gene: TRBV19; d_gene: .; len: 15; abundance: .; j_gene: TRBJ1-5; CDR3nt: TGTGCCAGTAGTATCAATCCCGGAGAAAATCAGCCCCAGCATTTT; CDR3aa: CASSINPGENQPQHF
v_gene: TRBV7-6; d_gene: TRBD2; len: 16; abundance: .; j_gene: TRBJ2-3; CDR3nt: TGTGCCAGCAGTTCCTTAACTAGCGGGAATAGAGATACGCAGTATTTT; CDR3aa: CASSSLTSGNRDTQYF
v_gene: TRBV19; d_gene: TRBD2; len: 14; abundance: .; j_gene: TRBJ2-3; CDR3nt: TGTGCCAGTGCCGGGACTAGCGGTAACTGGACGCAGTATTTT; CDR3aa: CASAGTSGNWTQYF
v_gene: TRBV5-4; d_gene: TRBD2; len: 20; abundance: .; j_gene: TRBJ2-4; CDR3nt: TGTGCCAGCAGCTTGGAGGGGGCTAGCGGGAGGAGTACGGCGGAAAACATTCAGTACTTC; CDR3aa: CASSLEGASGRSTAENIQYF
v_gene: TRBV5-1; d_gene: TRBD1; len: 15; abundance: .; j_gene: TRBJ1-1; CDR3nt: TGCGCCAGCAGCCGCTCCGGGACAGGAAACACTGAAGCTTTCTTT; CDR3aa: CASSRSGTGNTEAFF
v_gene: TRBV5-1; d_gene: .; len: 11; abundance: .; j_gene: TRBJ2-7; CDR3nt: TGCGCCAGCAGGGCCTCCTACGAGCAGTACTTC; CDR3aa: CASRASYEQYF
v_gene: TRBV6-5; d_gene: TRBD1; len: 15; abundance: few; j_gene: TRBJ1-6; CDR3nt: TGTGCCAGCAGTACCTTGGGGACAGGGCAACGGCCCCTCCACTTT; CDR3aa: CASSTLGTGQRPLHF
v_gene: TRBV4-1; d_gene: TRBD1; len: 20; abundance: .; j_gene: TRBJ2-1; CDR3nt: TGCGCCAGCAGCCAAGGTTTTCGCAGGGGGAAAGTCAGCACCTACAATGAGCAGTTCTTC; CDR3aa: CASSQGFRRGKVSTYNEQFF
v_gene: TRBV6-1; d_gene: TRBD1; len: 15; abundance: .; j_gene: TRBJ2-7; CDR3nt: TGTGCCAGCAGGGTGGGGACAGTGAGCTCCTACGAGCAGTACTTC; CDR3aa: CASRVGTVSSYEQYF
v_gene: TRBV4-1; d_gene: .; len: 13; abundance: .; j_gene: TRBJ2-7; CDR3nt: TGCGCCAGCAGCCAACTCACAGAAGCCGAGCAGTACTTC; CDR3aa: CASSQLTEAEQYF
v_gene: TRBV30; d_gene: .; len: 14; abundance: .; j_gene: TRBJ2-2; CDR3nt: TGTGCCTGTCACCAGTTCGCGAACACCGGGGAGCTGTTTTTT; CDR3aa: CACHQFANTGELFF
v_gene: TRBV19; d_gene: .; len: 14; abundance: .; j_gene: TRBJ2-2; CDR3nt: TGTGCCAGTAGTATATCTAGGGGTACCGGGGAGCTGTTTTTT; CDR3aa: CASSISRGTGELFF
v_gene: TRBV5-6; d_gene: .; len: 16; abundance: few; j_gene: TRBJ1-6; CDR3nt: TGTGCCAGCAGCCCTGGAGGGACGTCCTATAATTCACCCCTCCACTTT; CDR3aa: CASSPGGTSYNSPLHF
v_gene: TRBV7-6; d_gene: TRBD2; len: 16; abundance: .; j_gene: TRBJ2-1; CDR3nt: TGTGCCAGCAGCTCTGAACTAGCGGGGGGTAGAAATGAGCAGTTCTTC; CDR3aa: CASSSELAGGRNEQFF
v_gene: TRBV11-2; d_gene: .; len: 15; abundance: .; j_gene: TRBJ1-5; CDR3nt: TGTGCCAGCAGCCCAGGGACTAATGGAGGACAGCCCCAGCATTTT; CDR3aa: CASSPGTNGGQPQHF
v_gene: TRBV2; d_gene: TRBD1; len: 11; abundance: .; j_gene: TRBJ2-1; CDR3nt: TGTGCCAGCCCGGACAGGGTGGGACAGTTCTTC; CDR3aa: CASPDRVGQFF
v_gene: TRBV27; d_gene: TRBD2; len: 14; abundance: .; j_gene: TRBJ2-1; CDR3nt: TGTGCCAGCAGTTTATCGGGACTAGATTACGAGCAGTTCTTC; CDR3aa: CASSLSGLDYEQFF
v_gene: TRBV5-1; d_gene: .; len: 14; abundance: .; j_gene: TRBJ1-2; CDR3nt: TGCGCCAGCAGCTTTGGGATCGGGGGCTATGGCTACACCTTC; CDR3aa: CASSFGIGGYGYTF
v_gene: TRBV29-1; d_gene: .; len: 13; abundance: .; j_gene: TRBJ1-1; CDR3nt: TGCAGCGCCCGCACCGGACAGAACACTGAAGCTTTCTTT; CDR3aa: CSARTGQNTEAFF